The source of this T cell receptor (beta chain) is a study of CD8+CD57+ T cells in acquired aplastic anemia. Study-wide context: DNA recovered from sorted CD4+ and CD8+ cells had a mean of 3.2 ug. Whole-study findings and limits: A set of some 28 CD8+ CDR3 sequences was shared between patients and controls, and these sequences appeared highly expressed in patients. CD8+ Simpson's diversity did not differ significantly between patients and controls.

In patients chosen for sequencing, flow cytometry had shown CD8+CD57+ cell expansion. Every patient had severe acquired aplastic anemia. On this clonotype itself: Antigen specificity is unknown.

Template material for TCR beta VDJ and CDR3 profiling consisted of genomic DNA. TCRdb itself ran the reads through MiXCR, one entry per CDR3 protein. The table has about 190,000 distinct CDR3 sequences, more than 45% seen once. Germline trimming cut 4 bases from V and 5 bases from J; bases unmatched to any gene: 5. CDR1 and CDR2 (germline): LNHDA, SQIVND (reference sequence). CDR3 length: 14 amino acids. This chain connects TRBV19 to TRBJ2-1; 7 nucleotides match TRBD2. Sample: sorted CD4+, CD8+, or CD8+CD57+ T cells (not recorded which) from PBMCs. This sequence originates from a human donor with aplastic anemia. The DNA of the CDR3 is TGTGCCAGTAGTAGGGGGGGTGACAACAATGAGCAGTTCTTC. It codes for CASSRGGDNNEQFF.